This T cell receptor (beta chain) stems from a study of cytomegalovirus exposure and HLA in healthy donors. Study observations and caveats: Follow-up analysis later connected one missense variant in DCLRE1C with trimming of TCR beta V- and J-genes.

This clone has only one observation. The antigen is undetermined. CDR3 length equals 16 residues. Germline loops: CDR1 MNHEY, CDR2 SMNVEV (reference sequence). Trimming left V 6 bases short and J 0 bases short, with 15 bases between. This PCR relied on a set of 60 Vbeta primers and 13 Jbeta primers. Clones were sequenced by immunoSEQ multiplex PCR, and TCRdb holds only the in-frame ones, with some missing. The table has over 150,000 clones, roughly 80% seen once; the top ten hold under 5%. The chain has TRBV27 and TRBJ2-1, with D perhaps TRBD2 (6 bases). The receptor was isolated from a man aged 18-30 years in good health and CMV-seronegative. The sample comprised PBMCs. CDR3 coding DNA: TGTGCCAGCAGCCGCGGGACCTCGAGCTCCTACAATGAGCAGTTCTTC. This translates into CASSRGTSSSYNEQFF.